This T cell receptor (beta chain) was profiled in a study of T cell responses to AZD1222 COVID-19 vaccine. Points from the study as a whole: When two AZD1222 doses had been given, Spike-specific TCR breadth and depth rose. Repertoire sampling occurred only after the peak T cell response. It should be noted that donors were predominantly white British and more often female, and clonal diversity was possibly underestimated.

Investigators merged groups given second doses at roughly 4 or roughly 12 weeks. Remarks on this clone: Its antigen is currently unknown.

V dropped 0 bases and J dropped 5 bases, with 8 bases sitting between them. Germline V gene lookup returns CDR1 SGHKS and CDR2 YYEKEE (reference sequence). This CDR3 region has 13 residues. Repertoires were generated with immunoSEQ multiplex PCR, while TCRdb's copy carries only in-frame clones and drops some. The table shows roughly 150,000 clones, with about nine tenths occurring only once. The sample here was peripheral blood, taken 28 days after the second AZD1222 dose. The clonotype originates from an adult who received the AZD1222 COVID-19 vaccine. The chain couples TRBV5-5 to TRBJ2-5, with D unclear. In DNA, the CDR3 is TGTGCCAGCAGCTTGGAACCGAGGGAGACCCAGTACTTC. It codes for CASSLEPRETQYF.